A selection of T cell receptor beta chains follows, all from one sample in a study of cytomegalovirus exposure and HLA in healthy donors. TCRdb's table, derived via immunoSEQ multiplex PCR, lists solely in-frame clones and lacks some. The table has 150,000 to 200,000 clones, 65% to 80% seen once. What was sequenced was PBMCs. These TCRs come from a woman between 40 and 55 years old in good health and CMV-seronegative. CDR3s include the opening cysteine and the closing phenylalanine or tryptophan. A D gene is named only where the DNA matches it firmly. The size entry is marked missing in some rows and otherwise reads once, few, many or a size class.

V	D	size	J	DNA	CDR3
TRBV7-2	NA	NA	TRBJ1-2	TGTGCCAGCAGCTTAGTAGCGGCAGGGAGGTCTTTATATGGCTACACCTTC	CASSLVAAGRSLYGYTF
TRBV27	NA	few	TRBJ2-3	TGTGCCAGCAGTTTAAGGAGGGTGGAGCGCACAGATACGCAGTATTTT	CASSLRRVERTDTQYF
TRBV25-1	TRBD1	NA	TRBJ1-5	TGTGCCAGCTCCACCGGGACAGGAAACAATCAGCCCCAGCATTTT	CASSTGTGNNQPQHF
TRBV10-3	TRBD1	NA	TRBJ1-5	TGTGCCATCAGCCGAGGACAGGGGGCGGTTAGCAATCAGCCCCAGCATTTT	CAISRGQGAVSNQPQHF
TRBV9	NA	NA	TRBJ2-1	TGTGCCAGCAGCGTAGCGAGCGGAAATTACAATGAGCAGTTCTTC	CASSVASGNYNEQFF
TRBV7-2	TRBD2	NA	TRBJ2-3	TGTGCCAGCAGCTGGTCTAGCGGGGGAGGCACAGATACGCAGTATTTT	CASSWSSGGGTDTQYF
TRBV6-5	TRBD2	NA	TRBJ2-2	TGTGCCACCCGAGGAATAGCGGGATTGTCCGGGGAGCTGTTTTTT	CATRGIAGLSGELFF
TRBV6-5	TRBD1	NA	TRBJ1-1	TGTGCCAGCAGGCAGGGACAGGGGTTTGGTGAAGCTTTCTTT	CASRQGQGFGEAFF
TRBV19	NA	NA	TRBJ1-5	TGTGCCAGTAGTATAGATTCCGCGACACCCCGCAATCAGCCCCAGCATTTT	CASSIDSATPRNQPQHF
TRBV25-1	NA	once	TRBJ1-5	TGTGCCAGCAGTGCCCCGGGACTCAATCAGCCCCAGCATTTT	CASSAPGLNQPQHF
TRBV11-1	NA	NA	TRBJ2-3	TGTGCCAGCAGCTTAATGGGCAGGGTCACAGATACGCAGTATTTT	CASSLMGRVTDTQYF
TRBV4-3	NA	NA	TRBJ1-2	TGCGCCAGCAGCCAAGACAGGGGTGACTATGGCTACACCTTC	CASSQDRGDYGYTF
TRBV7-2	TRBD2	once	TRBJ2-4	TGTGCCAGCACTCCCCGGACTAGCGGGATATCTAAAAACATTCAGTACTTC	CASTPRTSGISKNIQYF
TRBV4-1	NA	NA	TRBJ2-7	TGCGCCAGCAGCCAAGACCGCCAGGGATACTACGAGCAGTACTTC	CASSQDRQGYYEQYF
TRBV29-1	TRBD1	NA	TRBJ2-7	TGCAGCGCCACATTACAGGGGAAGTTGGACTACGAGCAGTACTTC	CSATLQGKLDYEQYF
TRBV4-3	TRBD2	NA	TRBJ2-2	TGCGCCAGCCGGGCGGGGGGGTGGGACACCGGGGAGCTGTTTTTT	CASRAGGWDTGELFF
TRBV19	NA	NA	TRBJ1-5	TGTGCCAGTAGTATTAGGACAGAAGTCTATAGCAATCAGCCCCAGCATTTT	CASSIRTEVYSNQPQHF
TRBV7-2	NA	NA	TRBJ1-5	TGTGCCAGCAGCTCGGACACATATCAGCCCCAGCATTTT	CASSSDTYQPQHF
TRBV7-9	TRBD1	NA	TRBJ1-5	TGTGCCAGCAGCGGAACAGGGGGAAGCAATCAGCCCCAGCATTTT	CASSGTGGSNQPQHF
TRBV27	TRBD1	NA	TRBJ2-5	TGTGCCAGCAGCCCAGGAATGGGACAGGGGAATTTGGAGACCCAGTACTTC	CASSPGMGQGNLETQYF
TRBV6-5	NA	NA	TRBJ2-7	TGTGCCAGCAGTCCGAGGAATTCCTACGAGCAGTACTTC	CASSPRNSYEQYF
TRBV15	NA	NA	TRBJ1-2	TGTGCCACCAGCAGTGACAGTATTGGCTACACCTTC	CATSSDSIGYTF
TRBV7-9	TRBD2	NA	TRBJ2-5	TGTGCCAGCAGCATGACTAGCGGGAGGGCCGAGAAGACCCAGTACTTC	CASSMTSGRAEKTQYF
TRBV27	NA	NA	TRBJ1-6	TGTGCCAGCAGTTTAAGGTCAGGGCCGCTGTCACCCCTCCACTTT	CASSLRSGPLSPLHF
TRBV19	NA	NA	TRBJ1-2	TGTGCCAGTAGTATAGTGGGACTGGTCTATGGCTACACCTTC	CASSIVGLVYGYTF
TRBV27	TRBD1	NA	TRBJ2-2	TGTGCCAGCAGTCCACATCCGGGACAGAGGAACACCGGGGAGCTGTTTTTT	CASSPHPGQRNTGELFF
TRBV7-9	TRBD1	NA	TRBJ1-1	TGTGCCAGCAGCTTCTTACAGGGGAGGAACACTGAAGCTTTCTTT	CASSFLQGRNTEAFF
TRBV5-1	NA	few	TRBJ1-2	TGCGCCAGCAGCTTGGGGGGCGTGCATGGCTACACCTTC	CASSLGGVHGYTF
TRBV19	NA	NA	TRBJ1-1	TGTGCCAGTAGAAAGACAGCTACTGAGAACACTGAAGCTTTCTTT	CASRKTATENTEAFF
TRBV6-6	NA	NA	TRBJ2-7	TGTGCCAGCAGCGATAAGCCGAGCGAGCAGTACTTC	CASSDKPSEQYF
TRBV7-9	TRBD2	NA	TRBJ2-7	TGTGCCAGCAGCCAAGGACTAGCGAATTCCTACGAGCAGTACTTC	CASSQGLANSYEQYF
TRBV9	TRBD1	NA	TRBJ1-2	TGTGCCAGCAGCGTAGAGGTGACAGGGAGGTTGTATGGCTACACCTTC	CASSVEVTGRLYGYTF
TRBV5-6	NA	few	TRBJ1-1	TGTGCCAGCAGCTTGTTCTTCCTTACGGGTGGCACTGAAGCTTTCTTT	CASSLFFLTGGTEAFF
TRBV10-3	NA	NA	TRBJ1-1	TGTGCCAGTTTAGGACATTCGAACACTGAAGCTTTCTTT	CASLGHSNTEAFF
TRBV5-4	NA	NA	TRBJ2-7	TGTGCCAGCAGCTTCGGGGTAGGGACCTACGAGCAGTACTTC	CASSFGVGTYEQYF
TRBV25-1	NA	NA	TRBJ2-5	TGTGCCAGCAGTGAGGCCAGGGAAGGGACCCAGTACTTC	CASSEAREGTQYF
TRBV28	TRBD1	NA	TRBJ1-4	TGTGCCAGCAGTTGGACAGGGAGAAATGAAAAACTGTTTTTT	CASSWTGRNEKLFF
TRBV5-4	TRBD1	NA	TRBJ1-5	TGTGCCAGCAGCATGGGACAGGGGAGCAATCAGCCCCGGCATTTT	CASSMGQGSNQPRHF
TRBV30	NA	NA	TRBJ2-7	TGTGCCTGGAGTGTGACCAGGGGCTCCTACGAGCAGTACTTC	CAWSVTRGSYEQYF
TRBV9	TRBD1	once	TRBJ1-1	TGTGCCAGCAGCCCTCGACAGGGGGCCCCCCGAGAAGCTTTCTTT	CASSPRQGAPREAFF
TRBV7-9	NA	NA	TRBJ1-6	TGTTCCAGCAGCTTAGCTCTGGGGCTACCTAATTCACCCCTCCACTTT	CSSSLALGLPNSPLHF
TRBV29-1	NA	NA	TRBJ2-5	TGCAGCGCCCGGTTTATCCTTAGTGAGACCCAGTACTTC	CSARFILSETQYF